A selection of T cell receptor beta chains follows, all from one sample in a study of blood T cell repertoires in COVID-19. Sequenced by immunoSEQ multiplex PCR; TCRdb stores in-frame clones only, minus some. This sample has over 130,000 clones, with around 90% found just once. Material: peripheral blood. Receptors were obtained from a man in his fifties or sixties with active or convalescent COVID-19. The CDR3 runs from the conserved cysteine through the conserved F or W. The D gene is left open where the match is weak. Size is omitted from some rows. Given values are once, few, many or a class for expanded clones.

V gene: TRBV5-1
D gene: .
clone size: once
J gene: TRBJ2-6
CDR3 DNA: TGCGCCAGCAGCCACGGGGTGGCTGGGGCCAACGTCCTGACTTTC
CDR3 protein: CASSHGVAGANVLTF

V gene: TRBV4-2
D gene: .
clone size: .
J gene: TRBJ1-6
CDR3 DNA: TGTGCCAGCAGCCAAGATAGGCAGGGTAATAATTCACCCCTCCACTTT
CDR3 protein: CASSQDRQGNNSPLHF

V gene: TRBV4-2
D gene: TRBD1
clone size: .
J gene: TRBJ1-2
CDR3 DNA: TGTGCCAGCAGCCAAGAATCTCCCGGGACAGGGATCGGGCATGGCTACACCTTC
CDR3 protein: CASSQESPGTGIGHGYTF

V gene: TRBV6-2/TRBV6-3
D gene: TRBD2
clone size: .
J gene: TRBJ2-7
CDR3 DNA: TGTGCCAGCAGTTATCTGCTAGCGGGAGACGAGCAGTACTTC
CDR3 protein: CASSYLLAGDEQYF

V gene: TRBV4-2
D gene: TRBD1
clone size: .
J gene: TRBJ1-6
CDR3 DNA: TGTGCCAGCAGCACAAAGACAGGGGAGGGTTCACCCCTCCACTTT
CDR3 protein: CASSTKTGEGSPLHF

V gene: TRBV19
D gene: .
clone size: .
J gene: TRBJ1-5
CDR3 DNA: TGTGCCAGTAGTATCTCCAGGGGCGGCAATCAGCCCCAGCATTTT
CDR3 protein: CASSISRGGNQPQHF

V gene: TRBV28
D gene: .
clone size: .
J gene: TRBJ1-1
CDR3 DNA: TGTGCCACCCTCCTGGCGACGGGCACTGAAGCTTTCTTT
CDR3 protein: CATLLATGTEAFF

V gene: TRBV28
D gene: TRBD1
clone size: few
J gene: TRBJ1-5
CDR3 DNA: TGTGCCAGCAGCCCCGGGGAGGGGACAGGGCCCCAGCATTTT
CDR3 protein: CASSPGEGTGPQHF

V gene: TRBV5-4
D gene: TRBD2
clone size: .
J gene: TRBJ2-7
CDR3 DNA: TGTGCCAGCAGCTTGGGAGGGAGGGCCAACGAGCAGTACTTC
CDR3 protein: CASSLGGRANEQYF

V gene: TRBV2
D gene: .
clone size: many
J gene: TRBJ1-4
CDR3 DNA: TGTGCCAGCAGTGAGGGTCGCAGGGGCAGTGAAAAACTGTTTTTT
CDR3 protein: CASSEGRRGSEKLFF

V gene: TRBV5-1
D gene: .
clone size: .
J gene: TRBJ2-2
CDR3 DNA: TGCGCCAGCAGCCCCCGAGCAGGGGCGAACACCGGGGAGCTGTTTTTT
CDR3 protein: CASSPRAGANTGELFF

V gene: TRBV28
D gene: .
clone size: .
J gene: TRBJ1-6
CDR3 DNA: TGTGCCAGCAGTTTATATAGACAGGTTAATTCACCCCTCCACTTT
CDR3 protein: CASSLYRQVNSPLHF

V gene: TRBV5-1
D gene: .
clone size: .
J gene: TRBJ2-5
CDR3 DNA: TGCGCCAGCAGCTTGTTCGACCAAGAGACCCAGTACTTC
CDR3 protein: CASSLFDQETQYF

V gene: TRBV19
D gene: TRBD1
clone size: .
J gene: TRBJ1-2
CDR3 DNA: TGTGCCAGTAGTATAAGAGGACAGGGATATGGCTACACCTTC
CDR3 protein: CASSIRGQGYGYTF

V gene: TRBV18
D gene: TRBD1
clone size: .
J gene: TRBJ2-1
CDR3 DNA: TGTGCCAGCTCACAAACAGGACAGGACTACAATGAGCAGTTCTTC
CDR3 protein: CASSQTGQDYNEQFF

V gene: TRBV6-5
D gene: TRBD1
clone size: .
J gene: TRBJ2-2
CDR3 DNA: TGTGCCAGCACAACCGACAGGGTACACACCGGGGAGCTGTTTTTT
CDR3 protein: CASTTDRVHTGELFF

V gene: TRBV5-1
D gene: TRBD2
clone size: .
J gene: TRBJ2-5
CDR3 DNA: TGCGCCAGCAGCACCCTTCGCGCGGGAGTATCGGAGACCCAGTACTTC
CDR3 protein: CASSTLRAGVSETQYF

V gene: TRBV9
D gene: .
clone size: .
J gene: TRBJ1-2
CDR3 DNA: TGTGCCAGCAGCCCAACCCTTGACACCGGATATGGCTACACCTTC
CDR3 protein: CASSPTLDTGYGYTF

V gene: TRBV2
D gene: TRBD1
clone size: .
J gene: TRBJ2-7
CDR3 DNA: TGTGCCAGCGCGGAGGGACAGGGGGCCATCTGGGAGCAGTACTTC
CDR3 protein: CASAEGQGAIWEQYF

V gene: TRBV6-2/TRBV6-3
D gene: .
clone size: .
J gene: TRBJ1-1
CDR3 DNA: TGTGCCAGCAGTCTTCCCGGTCGCCCGAACACTGAAGCTTTCTTT
CDR3 protein: CASSLPGRPNTEAFF

V gene: TRBV10-1
D gene: .
clone size: .
J gene: TRBJ2-7
CDR3 DNA: TGCGTCAGCAGCCGGGACTTACCCTACGAGCAGTACTTC
CDR3 protein: CVSSRDLPYEQYF

V gene: TRBV5-4
D gene: TRBD2
clone size: .
J gene: TRBJ2-7
CDR3 DNA: TGTGCCAGCAGCTTGGGACTAGCGGGCTCCTACGAGCAGTACTTC
CDR3 protein: CASSLGLAGSYEQYF

V gene: TRBV3-1/TRBV3-2
D gene: TRBD2
clone size: .
J gene: TRBJ2-1
CDR3 DNA: TGTGCCAGCAGCCAAGGAGGTAGCGGGAGGTTCGTGAAGAATGAGCAGTTCTTC
CDR3 protein: CASSQGGSGRFVKNEQFF

V gene: TRBV15
D gene: .
clone size: .
J gene: TRBJ1-2
CDR3 DNA: TGTGCCACCGCCCTTGGGGGCGGGTATGGCTACACCTTC
CDR3 protein: CATALGGGYGYTF

V gene: TRBV19
D gene: .
clone size: .
J gene: TRBJ1-5
CDR3 DNA: TGTGCCAGTAGTTCCCTCGGGGGGGCGGTTCAGCCCCAGCATTTT
CDR3 protein: CASSSLGGAVQPQHF

V gene: TRBV19
D gene: .
clone size: .
J gene: TRBJ1-1
CDR3 DNA: TGTGCCAGTAGCCGTCGGGAGATGAACACTGAAGCTTTCTTT
CDR3 protein: CASSRREMNTEAFF

V gene: TRBV6-5
D gene: .
clone size: .
J gene: TRBJ2-2
CDR3 DNA: TGTGCCAGCAGTTACCGACAGCTCAACACCGGGGAGCTGTTTTTT
CDR3 protein: CASSYRQLNTGELFF

V gene: TRBV5-1
D gene: TRBD1
clone size: once
J gene: TRBJ1-6
CDR3 DNA: TGCGCCAGCAGCTTGGGTACAGGGGGGGATTCACCCCTCCACTTT
CDR3 protein: CASSLGTGGDSPLHF

V gene: TRBV18
D gene: TRBD1
clone size: .
J gene: TRBJ2-7
CDR3 DNA: TGTGCCAGCTCCGGGGGACAGGGCTACGAGCAGTACTTC
CDR3 protein: CASSGGQGYEQYF

V gene: TRBV5-5
D gene: .
clone size: .
J gene: TRBJ1-2
CDR3 DNA: TGTGCCAGCAGCCAGCAGGAGGACTATGGCTACACCTTC
CDR3 protein: CASSQQEDYGYTF

V gene: TRBV9
D gene: TRBD2
clone size: once
J gene: TRBJ2-5
CDR3 DNA: TGTGCCAGCAGCTCCGGACTAGCGGGCTCGCAAGAGACCCAGTACTTC
CDR3 protein: CASSSGLAGSQETQYF

V gene: TRBV6-6
D gene: .
clone size: once
J gene: TRBJ2-1
CDR3 DNA: TGTGCCAGCAGTTACCCCACCAGCGGAGCCTACAATGAGCAGTTCTTC
CDR3 protein: CASSYPTSGAYNEQFF